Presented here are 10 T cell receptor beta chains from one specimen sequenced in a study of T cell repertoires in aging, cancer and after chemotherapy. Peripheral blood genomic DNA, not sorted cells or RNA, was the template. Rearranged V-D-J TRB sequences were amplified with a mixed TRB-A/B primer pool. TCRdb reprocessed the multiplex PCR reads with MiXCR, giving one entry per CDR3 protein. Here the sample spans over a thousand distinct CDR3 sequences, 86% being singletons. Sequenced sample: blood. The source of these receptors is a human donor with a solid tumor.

The DNA of the CDR3 is TGCAGTGCTAGAAGACTAGCGGGAGGTTCGAATGAGCAGTTCTTC. Amino acid sequence: CSARRLAGGSNEQFF. This sequence joins TRBV20-1 and TRBJ2-1, with TRBD2 identical over 13 bases. Germline-derived CDR1 and CDR2 are DFQATT and SNEGSKA (reference sequence). Germline trimming cut 2 bases from V and 7 bases from J; bases unmatched to any gene: 5. The CDR3 contains 15 residues.

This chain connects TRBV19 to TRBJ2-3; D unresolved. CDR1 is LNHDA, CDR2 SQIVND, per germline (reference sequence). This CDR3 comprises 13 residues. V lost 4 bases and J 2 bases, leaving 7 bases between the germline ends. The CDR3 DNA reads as TGTGCCAGTAGTAAGCTGGCCACAGATACGCAGTATTTT. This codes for CASSKLATDTQYF.

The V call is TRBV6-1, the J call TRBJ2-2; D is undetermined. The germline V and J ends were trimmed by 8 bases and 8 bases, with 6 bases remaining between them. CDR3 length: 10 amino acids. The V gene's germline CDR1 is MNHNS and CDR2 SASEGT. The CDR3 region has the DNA TGTGCCAGCCGACGAGGGGAGCTGTTTTTT. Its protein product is CASRRGELFF.

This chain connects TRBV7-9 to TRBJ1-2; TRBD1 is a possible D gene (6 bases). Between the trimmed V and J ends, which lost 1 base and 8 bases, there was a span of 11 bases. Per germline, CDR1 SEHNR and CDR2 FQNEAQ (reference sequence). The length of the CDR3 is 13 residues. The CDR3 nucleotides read TGTGCCAGCAGCTTAGGACCCGACAGGGGCTACACCTTC. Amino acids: CASSLGPDRGYTF.

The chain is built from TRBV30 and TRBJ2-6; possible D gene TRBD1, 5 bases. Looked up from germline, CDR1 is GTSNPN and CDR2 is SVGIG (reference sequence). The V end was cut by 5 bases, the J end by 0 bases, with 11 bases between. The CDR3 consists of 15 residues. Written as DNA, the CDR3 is TGTGCCTGGTCAACAGGAAGCTCTGGGGCCAACGTCCTGACTTTC. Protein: CAWSTGSSGANVLTF.

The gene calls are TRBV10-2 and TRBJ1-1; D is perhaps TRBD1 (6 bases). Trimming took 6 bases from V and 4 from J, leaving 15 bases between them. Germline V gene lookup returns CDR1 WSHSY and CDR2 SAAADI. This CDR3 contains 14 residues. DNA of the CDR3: TGCGCCAGCAGACCCCCCCGGGGGGCCACTGAAGCTTTCTTT. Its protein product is CASRPPRGATEAFF.

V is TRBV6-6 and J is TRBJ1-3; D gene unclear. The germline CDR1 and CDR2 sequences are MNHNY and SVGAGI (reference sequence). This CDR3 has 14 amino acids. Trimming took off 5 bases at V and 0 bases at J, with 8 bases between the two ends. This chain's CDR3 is CASSPKVSGNTIYF. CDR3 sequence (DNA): TGTGCCAGCAGTCCGAAGGTCTCTGGAAACACCATATATTTT.

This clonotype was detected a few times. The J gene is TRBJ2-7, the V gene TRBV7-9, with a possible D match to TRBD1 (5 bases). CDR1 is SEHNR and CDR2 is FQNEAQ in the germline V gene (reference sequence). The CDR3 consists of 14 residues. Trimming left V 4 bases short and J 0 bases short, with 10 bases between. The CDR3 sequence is CASSSVGDSYEQYF. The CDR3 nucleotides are TGTGCCAGCAGCTCGGTAGGGGACTCCTACGAGCAGTACTTC. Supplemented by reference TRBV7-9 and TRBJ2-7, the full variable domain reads DTGVSQNPRHKITKRGQNVTFRCDPISEHNRLYWYRQTLGQGPEFLTYFQNEAQLEKSRLLSDRFSAERPKGSFSTLEIQRTEQGDSAMYLCASSSVGDSYEQYFGPGTRLTVT.

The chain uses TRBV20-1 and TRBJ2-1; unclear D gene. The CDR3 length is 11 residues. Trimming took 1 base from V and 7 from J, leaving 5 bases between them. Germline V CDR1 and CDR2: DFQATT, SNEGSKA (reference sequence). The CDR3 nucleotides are TGCAGTGCTAGAGTAGTGAATGAGCAGTTCTTC. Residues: CSARVVNEQFF.

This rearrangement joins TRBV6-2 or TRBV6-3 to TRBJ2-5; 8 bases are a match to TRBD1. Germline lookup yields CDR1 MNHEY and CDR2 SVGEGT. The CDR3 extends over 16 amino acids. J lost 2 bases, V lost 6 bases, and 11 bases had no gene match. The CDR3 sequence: CASSSSGQALQETQYF. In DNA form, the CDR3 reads TGTGCCAGCAGCTCCTCGGGACAGGCATTGCAAGAGACCCAGTACTTC.